This is a list of T cell receptor beta chains from one sample in a study of T-cell memory formation after mild COVID-19. TCRdb reanalysed the 5' RACE reads using MiXCR and keeps one entry per CDR3 protein. The sample has under 200,000 distinct CDR3 sequences; around a third are singletons. Sequenced: PBMCs or a T cell subset sorted from them (not recorded which). The receptors derive from an adult woman who had mild COVID-19 (a few samples of this study predate the infection). Cell type and time point are not known. CDR3s include the opening cysteine and the closing phenylalanine or tryptophan. A D gene is named only where the DNA matches it firmly. Some rows have no size entry. The others give once, few or many, or a class for an expanded clone.

cdr3_nt: TGTGCCAGCAGCCAGGGCGGGGGGGGTACAATGTTGCAGTTCTTC
cdr3_aa: CASSQGGGGTMLQFF
clone_size: few
v_call: TRBV5-4
d_call: TRBD2
j_call: TRBJ2-1
cdr3_length: 15

cdr3_nt: TGTGCCAGCTCACCACCGAAGGGGGCGCCGCGCGAGCAGTACTTC
cdr3_aa: CASSPPKGAPREQYF
clone_size: .
v_call: TRBV18
d_call: TRBD1
j_call: TRBJ2-7
cdr3_length: 15

cdr3_nt: TGTGCCAGCAGCAATTCCGGGACAGGGGACACCGGGGAGCTGTTTTTT
cdr3_aa: CASSNSGTGDTGELFF
clone_size: few
v_call: TRBV11-2
d_call: TRBD1
j_call: TRBJ2-2
cdr3_length: 16

cdr3_nt: TGTGCCAGCAGTACCGGAAAGACTCAGGTGCCAAATCAGCCCCAGCATTTT
cdr3_aa: CASSTGKTQVPNQPQHF
clone_size: .
v_call: TRBV12-3/TRBV12-4
d_call: .
j_call: TRBJ1-5
cdr3_length: 17

cdr3_nt: TGCGCCAGCAGCTTGGCCCCGAGCTATGGCTACACCTTC
cdr3_aa: CASSLAPSYGYTF
clone_size: few
v_call: TRBV5-1
d_call: .
j_call: TRBJ1-2
cdr3_length: 13

cdr3_nt: TGTGCCAGCGGGGTCCTTATTGAGAGGGACACTGAAGCTTTCTTT
cdr3_aa: CASGVLIERDTEAFF
clone_size: once
v_call: TRBV3-2
d_call: .
j_call: TRBJ1-1
cdr3_length: 15

cdr3_nt: TGTGCCAGCAGCGATCCCCGGGAGCTGTTTTTT
cdr3_aa: CASSDPRELFF
clone_size: .
v_call: TRBV7-9
d_call: .
j_call: TRBJ2-2
cdr3_length: 11

cdr3_nt: TGTGCCAGCGCAAGCTCCTATAATTCACCCCTCCACTTT
cdr3_aa: CASASSYNSPLHF
clone_size: few
v_call: TRBV7-8
d_call: .
j_call: TRBJ1-6
cdr3_length: 13

cdr3_nt: TGTGCCAGCAGGGCTAGGAATAAAAGCACAGATACGCAGTATTTT
cdr3_aa: CASRARNKSTDTQYF
clone_size: .
v_call: TRBV7-3
d_call: .
j_call: TRBJ2-3
cdr3_length: 15

cdr3_nt: TGTGCCAGTAGTGACATACAGGGGTTGCGCAATCAGCCCCAGCATTTT
cdr3_aa: CASSDIQGLRNQPQHF
clone_size: few
v_call: TRBV19
d_call: TRBD1
j_call: TRBJ1-5
cdr3_length: 16

cdr3_nt: TGTGCCAGCAGTTTCGGAACATCCGCCGGGGAGCTGTTTTTT
cdr3_aa: CASSFGTSAGELFF
clone_size: .
v_call: TRBV12-3/TRBV12-4
d_call: .
j_call: TRBJ2-2
cdr3_length: 14

cdr3_nt: TGTGCCAGCAGGGAGTTGGGACTGGGTTTTTCACCCCTCCACTTT
cdr3_aa: CASRELGLGFSPLHF
clone_size: .
v_call: TRBV6-5
d_call: .
j_call: TRBJ1-6
cdr3_length: 15

cdr3_nt: TGCGCCAGCAGCCAGGGACATAGCAATCAGCCCCAGCATTTT
cdr3_aa: CASSQGHSNQPQHF
clone_size: .
v_call: TRBV5-1
d_call: .
j_call: TRBJ1-5
cdr3_length: 14

cdr3_nt: TGTGCCAGCAGCTTGGGACAGACCACTACAGATACGCAGTATTTT
cdr3_aa: CASSLGQTTTDTQYF
clone_size: few
v_call: TRBV7-9
d_call: TRBD1
j_call: TRBJ2-3
cdr3_length: 15

cdr3_nt: TGCGCCAGCAGCTTGGGAGCGGGAAATTCCTACGAGCAGTACTTC
cdr3_aa: CASSLGAGNSYEQYF
clone_size: .
v_call: TRBV5-1
d_call: TRBD2
j_call: TRBJ2-7
cdr3_length: 15

cdr3_nt: TGCAGCGCAGAACAGGGGTCTGGAAACACCATATATTTT
cdr3_aa: CSAEQGSGNTIYF
clone_size: few
v_call: TRBV29-1
d_call: TRBD1
j_call: TRBJ1-3
cdr3_length: 13

cdr3_nt: TGTGCCTGGAGAGGGGGTACGAATGAGCAGTTCTTC
cdr3_aa: CAWRGGTNEQFF
clone_size: few
v_call: TRBV30
d_call: .
j_call: TRBJ2-1
cdr3_length: 12

cdr3_nt: TGCGCCAGCAGCCAACCTCTACAGGGGCCCTGGGACAATGAGCAGTTCTTC
cdr3_aa: CASSQPLQGPWDNEQFF
clone_size: .
v_call: TRBV4-1
d_call: TRBD1
j_call: TRBJ2-1
cdr3_length: 17

cdr3_nt: TGTGCCAGCAGCTTAGGAGGGACTAGCGGGAGGGGTGATGAGCAGTTCTTC
cdr3_aa: CASSLGGTSGRGDEQFF
clone_size: few
v_call: TRBV11-2
d_call: TRBD2
j_call: TRBJ2-1
cdr3_length: 17

cdr3_nt: TGCAGTGCTAGAGATCGGGGGCGTTATGGCTACACCTTC
cdr3_aa: CSARDRGRYGYTF
clone_size: .
v_call: TRBV20-1
d_call: .
j_call: TRBJ1-2
cdr3_length: 13

cdr3_nt: TGTGCCAGCAGTTTCGGACTAGCGTATAACACCGGGGAGCTGTTTTTT
cdr3_aa: CASSFGLAYNTGELFF
clone_size: few
v_call: TRBV6-2/TRBV6-3
d_call: TRBD2
j_call: TRBJ2-2
cdr3_length: 16

cdr3_nt: TGTGCCAGGCCACCGGGGGCCTTCCGAGACTACGAGCAGTACTTC
cdr3_aa: CARPPGAFRDYEQYF
clone_size: many
v_call: TRBV7-2
d_call: .
j_call: TRBJ2-7
cdr3_length: 15

cdr3_nt: TGTGCCAGCAGCTTAGGGGTTCTCGGCTATGGCTACACCTTC
cdr3_aa: CASSLGVLGYGYTF
clone_size: .
v_call: TRBV11-2
d_call: .
j_call: TRBJ1-2
cdr3_length: 14

cdr3_nt: TGTGCCAGCAGCTTAGACGCGAGAAGGGCAGCTCAAGAGACCCAGTACTTC
cdr3_aa: CASSLDARRAAQETQYF
clone_size: .
v_call: TRBV7-9
d_call: .
j_call: TRBJ2-5
cdr3_length: 17

cdr3_nt: TGTGCCAGCAGTAAGACTAGCGGGAGACATACCGGGGAGCTGTTTTTT
cdr3_aa: CASSKTSGRHTGELFF
clone_size: few
v_call: TRBV7-6
d_call: TRBD2
j_call: TRBJ2-2
cdr3_length: 16

cdr3_nt: TGTGCCAGCAGCGTTTCGCCGGACAGGAACTCGGTGCAGTACTTC
cdr3_aa: CASSVSPDRNSVQYF
clone_size: .
v_call: TRBV2
d_call: TRBD1
j_call: TRBJ2-7
cdr3_length: 15

cdr3_nt: TGTGCCAGCAGCAGAGGGGGTCTTAGCACAGATACGCAGTATTTT
cdr3_aa: CASSRGGLSTDTQYF
clone_size: few
v_call: TRBV5-4
d_call: .
j_call: TRBJ2-3
cdr3_length: 15

cdr3_nt: TGTGCCAGCAGCTTAGAGGTCACCAAACTTTGGTTCGGGGAGCTGTTTTTT
cdr3_aa: CASSLEVTKLWFGELFF
clone_size: .
v_call: TRBV7-2
d_call: .
j_call: TRBJ2-2
cdr3_length: 17

cdr3_nt: TGTGCCAGCAGCCAAACCAGGGCGGGACAAGAGACCCAGTACTTC
cdr3_aa: CASSQTRAGQETQYF
clone_size: .
v_call: TRBV7-8
d_call: .
j_call: TRBJ2-5
cdr3_length: 15

cdr3_nt: TGTGCCAGCAGTCGACAGATTAACACTGAAGCTTTCTTT
cdr3_aa: CASSRQINTEAFF
clone_size: few
v_call: TRBV6-5
d_call: .
j_call: TRBJ1-1
cdr3_length: 13

cdr3_nt: TGTGCCAGCAGCTTGAACCCGGTACTAGCGGGAGTCGCAGATACGCAGTATTTT
cdr3_aa: CASSLNPVLAGVADTQYF
clone_size: .
v_call: TRBV7-2
d_call: TRBD2
j_call: TRBJ2-3
cdr3_length: 18

cdr3_nt: TGCGCCAGCAGCCCAGGAGGGTCCGGGGGGAAGGGGGACTACGAGCAGTACTTC
cdr3_aa: CASSPGGSGGKGDYEQYF
clone_size: .
v_call: TRBV4-1
d_call: .
j_call: TRBJ2-7
cdr3_length: 18

cdr3_nt: TGTGCCACCCGGGACTGGGGCACCTTC
cdr3_aa: CATRDWGTF
clone_size: .
v_call: TRBV6-1
d_call: .
j_call: TRBJ1-2
cdr3_length: 9